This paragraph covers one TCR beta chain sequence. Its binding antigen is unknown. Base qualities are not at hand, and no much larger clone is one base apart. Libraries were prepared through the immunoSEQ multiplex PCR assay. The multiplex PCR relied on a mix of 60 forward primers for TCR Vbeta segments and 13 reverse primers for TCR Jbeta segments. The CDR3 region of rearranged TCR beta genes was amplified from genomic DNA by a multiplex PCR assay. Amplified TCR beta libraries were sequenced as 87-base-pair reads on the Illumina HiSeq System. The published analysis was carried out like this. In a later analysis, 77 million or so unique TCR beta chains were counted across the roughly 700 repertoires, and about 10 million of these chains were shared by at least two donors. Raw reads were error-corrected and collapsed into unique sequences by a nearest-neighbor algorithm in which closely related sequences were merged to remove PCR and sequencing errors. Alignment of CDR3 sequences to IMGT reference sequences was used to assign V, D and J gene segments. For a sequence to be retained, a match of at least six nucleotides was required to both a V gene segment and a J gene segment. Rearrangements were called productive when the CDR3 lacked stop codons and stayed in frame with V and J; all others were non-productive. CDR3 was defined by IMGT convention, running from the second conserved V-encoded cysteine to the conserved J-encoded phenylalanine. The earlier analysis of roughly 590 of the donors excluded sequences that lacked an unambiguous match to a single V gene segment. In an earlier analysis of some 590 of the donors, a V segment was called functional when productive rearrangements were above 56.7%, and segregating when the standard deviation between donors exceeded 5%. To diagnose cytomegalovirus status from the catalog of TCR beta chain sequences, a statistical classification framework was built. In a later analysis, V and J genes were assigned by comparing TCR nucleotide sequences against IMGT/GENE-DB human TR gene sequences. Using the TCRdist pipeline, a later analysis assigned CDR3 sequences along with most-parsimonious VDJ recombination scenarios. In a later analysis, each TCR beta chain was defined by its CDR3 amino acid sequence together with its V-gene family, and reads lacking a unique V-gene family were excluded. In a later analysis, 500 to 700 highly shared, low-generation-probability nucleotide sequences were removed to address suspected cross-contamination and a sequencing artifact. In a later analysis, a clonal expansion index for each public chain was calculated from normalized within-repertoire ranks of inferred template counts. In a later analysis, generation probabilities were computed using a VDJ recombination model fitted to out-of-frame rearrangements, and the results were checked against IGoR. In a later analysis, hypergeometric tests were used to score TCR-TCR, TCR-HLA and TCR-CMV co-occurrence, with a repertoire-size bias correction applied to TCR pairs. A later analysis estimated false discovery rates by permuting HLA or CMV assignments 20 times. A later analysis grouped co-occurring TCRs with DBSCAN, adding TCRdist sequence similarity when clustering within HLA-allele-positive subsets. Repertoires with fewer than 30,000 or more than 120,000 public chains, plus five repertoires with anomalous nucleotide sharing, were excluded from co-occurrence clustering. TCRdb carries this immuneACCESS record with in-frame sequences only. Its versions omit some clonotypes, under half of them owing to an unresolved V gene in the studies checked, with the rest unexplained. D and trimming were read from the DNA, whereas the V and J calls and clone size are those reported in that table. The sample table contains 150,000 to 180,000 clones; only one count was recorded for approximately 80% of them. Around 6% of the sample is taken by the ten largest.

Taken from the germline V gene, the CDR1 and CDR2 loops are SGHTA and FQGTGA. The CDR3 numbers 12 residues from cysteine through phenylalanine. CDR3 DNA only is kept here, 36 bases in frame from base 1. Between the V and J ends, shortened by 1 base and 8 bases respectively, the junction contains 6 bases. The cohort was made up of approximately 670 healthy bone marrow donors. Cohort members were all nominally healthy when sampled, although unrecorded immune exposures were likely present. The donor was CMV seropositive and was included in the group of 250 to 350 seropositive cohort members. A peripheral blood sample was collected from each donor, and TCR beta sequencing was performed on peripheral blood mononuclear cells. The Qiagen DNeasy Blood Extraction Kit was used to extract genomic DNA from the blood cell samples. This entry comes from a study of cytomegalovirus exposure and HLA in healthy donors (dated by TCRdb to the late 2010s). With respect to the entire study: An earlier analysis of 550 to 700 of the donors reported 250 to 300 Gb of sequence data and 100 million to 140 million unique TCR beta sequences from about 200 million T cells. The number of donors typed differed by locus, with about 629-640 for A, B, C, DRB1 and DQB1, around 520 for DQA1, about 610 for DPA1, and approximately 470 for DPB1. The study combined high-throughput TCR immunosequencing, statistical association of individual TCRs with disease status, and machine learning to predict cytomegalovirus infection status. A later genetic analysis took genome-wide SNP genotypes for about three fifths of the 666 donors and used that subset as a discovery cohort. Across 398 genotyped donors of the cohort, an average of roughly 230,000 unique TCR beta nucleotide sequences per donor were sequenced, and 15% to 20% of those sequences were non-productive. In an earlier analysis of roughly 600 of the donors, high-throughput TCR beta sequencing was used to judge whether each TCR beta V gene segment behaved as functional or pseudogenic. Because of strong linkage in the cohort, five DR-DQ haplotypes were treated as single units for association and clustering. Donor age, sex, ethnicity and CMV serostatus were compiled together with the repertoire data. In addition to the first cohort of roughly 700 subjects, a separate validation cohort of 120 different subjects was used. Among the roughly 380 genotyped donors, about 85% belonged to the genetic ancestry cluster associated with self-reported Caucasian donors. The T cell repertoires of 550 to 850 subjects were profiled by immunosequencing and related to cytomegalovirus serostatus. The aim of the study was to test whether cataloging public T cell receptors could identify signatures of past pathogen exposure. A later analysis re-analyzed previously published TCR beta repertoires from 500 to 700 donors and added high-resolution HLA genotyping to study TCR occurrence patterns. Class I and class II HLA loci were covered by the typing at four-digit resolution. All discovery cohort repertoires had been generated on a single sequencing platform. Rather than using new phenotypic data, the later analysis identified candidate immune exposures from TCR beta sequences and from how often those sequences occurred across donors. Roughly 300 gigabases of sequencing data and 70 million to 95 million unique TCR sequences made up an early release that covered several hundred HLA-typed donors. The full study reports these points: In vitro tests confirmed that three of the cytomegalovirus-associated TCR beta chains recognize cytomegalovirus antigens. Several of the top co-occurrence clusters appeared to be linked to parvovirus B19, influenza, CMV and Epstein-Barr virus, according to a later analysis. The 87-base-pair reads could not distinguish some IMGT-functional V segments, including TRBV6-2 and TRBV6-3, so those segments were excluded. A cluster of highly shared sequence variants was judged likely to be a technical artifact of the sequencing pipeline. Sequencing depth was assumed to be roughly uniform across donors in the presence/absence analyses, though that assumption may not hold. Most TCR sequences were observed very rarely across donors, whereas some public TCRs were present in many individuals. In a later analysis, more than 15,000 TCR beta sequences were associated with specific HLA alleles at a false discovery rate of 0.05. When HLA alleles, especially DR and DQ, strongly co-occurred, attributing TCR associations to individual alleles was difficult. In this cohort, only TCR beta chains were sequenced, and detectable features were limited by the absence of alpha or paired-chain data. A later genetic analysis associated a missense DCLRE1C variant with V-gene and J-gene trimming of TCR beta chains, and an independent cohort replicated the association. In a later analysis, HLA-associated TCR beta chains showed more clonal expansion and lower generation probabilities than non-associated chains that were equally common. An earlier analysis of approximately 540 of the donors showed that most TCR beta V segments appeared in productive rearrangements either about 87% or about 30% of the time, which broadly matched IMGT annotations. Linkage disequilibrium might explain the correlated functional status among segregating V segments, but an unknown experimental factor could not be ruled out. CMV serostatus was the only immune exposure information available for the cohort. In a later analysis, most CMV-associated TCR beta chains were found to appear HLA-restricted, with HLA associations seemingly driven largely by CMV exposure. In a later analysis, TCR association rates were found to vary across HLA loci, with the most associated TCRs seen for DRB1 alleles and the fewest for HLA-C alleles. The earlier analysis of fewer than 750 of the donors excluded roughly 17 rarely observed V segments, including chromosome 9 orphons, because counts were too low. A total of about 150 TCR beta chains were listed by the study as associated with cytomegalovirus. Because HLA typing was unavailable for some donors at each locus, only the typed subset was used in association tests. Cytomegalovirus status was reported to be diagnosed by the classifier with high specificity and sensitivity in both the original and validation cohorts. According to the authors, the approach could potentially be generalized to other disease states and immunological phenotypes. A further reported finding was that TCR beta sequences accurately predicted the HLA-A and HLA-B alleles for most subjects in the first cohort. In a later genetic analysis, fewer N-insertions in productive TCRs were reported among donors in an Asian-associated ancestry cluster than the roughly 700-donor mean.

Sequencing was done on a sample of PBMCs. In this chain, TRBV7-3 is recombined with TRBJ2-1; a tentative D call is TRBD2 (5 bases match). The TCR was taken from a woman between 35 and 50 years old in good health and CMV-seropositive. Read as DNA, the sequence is TGTGCCAGCAGCTTAAATAGCGATGAGCAGTTCTTC. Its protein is CASSLNSDEQFF.